This entry features one TCR beta chain sequence. The antigen remains undetermined. CDR1 and CDR2 from the germline V gene are WNHNN and SYGVQD (reference sequence). CDR3 length equals 11 residues. V lost 3 bases and J lost 7, with 4 bases in between. The entry originates in a study of shared clonotypes between healthy human individuals. Whole-study context: The plates for each donor numbered three CD4 naive, three CD4 memory, two CD8 naive and one CD8 memory. Study observations and caveats: Donors were few, which limited the genetic and exposure-history diversity represented.

Assay execution proceeded at the deep level. Assay used: immunoSEQ multiplex PCR; TCRdb lists only in-frame clones, some missing. The sample contains roughly 2,500,000 clones, 90% to 95% of which appear only once. This chain uses TRBV10-1 with TRBJ2-1; D gene unclear. The clonotype was recovered from a man between 18 and 35 years old in good health. Some clones in this sample may be carry-over from other donors' samples. Sequencing was performed on naive CD4+ T cells from PBMCs. Regarding subset: CD45RA+ positively selected. The CDR3 bases are TGCGCCAGCAGTGATTCGAATGAGCAGTTCTTC. Protein sequence: CASSDSNEQFF.